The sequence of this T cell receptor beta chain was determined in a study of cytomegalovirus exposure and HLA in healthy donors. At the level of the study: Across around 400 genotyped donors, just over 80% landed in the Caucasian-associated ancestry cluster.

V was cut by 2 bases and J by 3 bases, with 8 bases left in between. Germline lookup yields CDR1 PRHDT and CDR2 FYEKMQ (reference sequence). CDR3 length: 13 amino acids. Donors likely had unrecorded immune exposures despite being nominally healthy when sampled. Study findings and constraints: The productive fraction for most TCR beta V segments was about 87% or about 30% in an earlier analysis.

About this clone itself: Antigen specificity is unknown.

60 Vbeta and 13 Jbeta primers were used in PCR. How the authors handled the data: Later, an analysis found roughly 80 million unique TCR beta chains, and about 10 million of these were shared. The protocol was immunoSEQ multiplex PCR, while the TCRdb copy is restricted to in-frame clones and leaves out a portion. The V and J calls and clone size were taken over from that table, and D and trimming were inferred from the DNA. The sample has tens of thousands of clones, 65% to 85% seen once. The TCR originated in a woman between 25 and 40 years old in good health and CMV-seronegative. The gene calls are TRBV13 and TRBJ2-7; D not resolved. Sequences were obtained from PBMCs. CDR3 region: CASSLTSGYEQYF. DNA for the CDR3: TGTGCCAGCAGCTTAACGTCGGGCTACGAGCAGTACTTC.